This TCR beta chain was sequenced in a study of blood T cell repertoires in COVID-19. The germline gives CDR1 LGHDT, CDR2 YNNKEL (reference sequence). The length of the CDR3 is 17 residues. Germline trimming cut 0 bases from V and 5 bases from J; bases unmatched to any gene: 12. TCRdb keeps only in-frame clones here, not all; method: immunoSEQ multiplex PCR. The data contain about 260,000 clones, about 90% of them singletons. This TCR came from a young adult with COVID-19, enrolled during active disease. Sequenced input: peripheral blood. This chain uses TRBV3-1 (or the pseudogene TRBV3-2) with TRBJ2-5, with 7 bases matching TRBD2. DNA of the CDR3: TGTGCCAGCAGCCAAGACGCCCTACTGGGGGGGAGGGAGACCCAGTACTTC. Protein sequence: CASSQDALLGGRETQYF.